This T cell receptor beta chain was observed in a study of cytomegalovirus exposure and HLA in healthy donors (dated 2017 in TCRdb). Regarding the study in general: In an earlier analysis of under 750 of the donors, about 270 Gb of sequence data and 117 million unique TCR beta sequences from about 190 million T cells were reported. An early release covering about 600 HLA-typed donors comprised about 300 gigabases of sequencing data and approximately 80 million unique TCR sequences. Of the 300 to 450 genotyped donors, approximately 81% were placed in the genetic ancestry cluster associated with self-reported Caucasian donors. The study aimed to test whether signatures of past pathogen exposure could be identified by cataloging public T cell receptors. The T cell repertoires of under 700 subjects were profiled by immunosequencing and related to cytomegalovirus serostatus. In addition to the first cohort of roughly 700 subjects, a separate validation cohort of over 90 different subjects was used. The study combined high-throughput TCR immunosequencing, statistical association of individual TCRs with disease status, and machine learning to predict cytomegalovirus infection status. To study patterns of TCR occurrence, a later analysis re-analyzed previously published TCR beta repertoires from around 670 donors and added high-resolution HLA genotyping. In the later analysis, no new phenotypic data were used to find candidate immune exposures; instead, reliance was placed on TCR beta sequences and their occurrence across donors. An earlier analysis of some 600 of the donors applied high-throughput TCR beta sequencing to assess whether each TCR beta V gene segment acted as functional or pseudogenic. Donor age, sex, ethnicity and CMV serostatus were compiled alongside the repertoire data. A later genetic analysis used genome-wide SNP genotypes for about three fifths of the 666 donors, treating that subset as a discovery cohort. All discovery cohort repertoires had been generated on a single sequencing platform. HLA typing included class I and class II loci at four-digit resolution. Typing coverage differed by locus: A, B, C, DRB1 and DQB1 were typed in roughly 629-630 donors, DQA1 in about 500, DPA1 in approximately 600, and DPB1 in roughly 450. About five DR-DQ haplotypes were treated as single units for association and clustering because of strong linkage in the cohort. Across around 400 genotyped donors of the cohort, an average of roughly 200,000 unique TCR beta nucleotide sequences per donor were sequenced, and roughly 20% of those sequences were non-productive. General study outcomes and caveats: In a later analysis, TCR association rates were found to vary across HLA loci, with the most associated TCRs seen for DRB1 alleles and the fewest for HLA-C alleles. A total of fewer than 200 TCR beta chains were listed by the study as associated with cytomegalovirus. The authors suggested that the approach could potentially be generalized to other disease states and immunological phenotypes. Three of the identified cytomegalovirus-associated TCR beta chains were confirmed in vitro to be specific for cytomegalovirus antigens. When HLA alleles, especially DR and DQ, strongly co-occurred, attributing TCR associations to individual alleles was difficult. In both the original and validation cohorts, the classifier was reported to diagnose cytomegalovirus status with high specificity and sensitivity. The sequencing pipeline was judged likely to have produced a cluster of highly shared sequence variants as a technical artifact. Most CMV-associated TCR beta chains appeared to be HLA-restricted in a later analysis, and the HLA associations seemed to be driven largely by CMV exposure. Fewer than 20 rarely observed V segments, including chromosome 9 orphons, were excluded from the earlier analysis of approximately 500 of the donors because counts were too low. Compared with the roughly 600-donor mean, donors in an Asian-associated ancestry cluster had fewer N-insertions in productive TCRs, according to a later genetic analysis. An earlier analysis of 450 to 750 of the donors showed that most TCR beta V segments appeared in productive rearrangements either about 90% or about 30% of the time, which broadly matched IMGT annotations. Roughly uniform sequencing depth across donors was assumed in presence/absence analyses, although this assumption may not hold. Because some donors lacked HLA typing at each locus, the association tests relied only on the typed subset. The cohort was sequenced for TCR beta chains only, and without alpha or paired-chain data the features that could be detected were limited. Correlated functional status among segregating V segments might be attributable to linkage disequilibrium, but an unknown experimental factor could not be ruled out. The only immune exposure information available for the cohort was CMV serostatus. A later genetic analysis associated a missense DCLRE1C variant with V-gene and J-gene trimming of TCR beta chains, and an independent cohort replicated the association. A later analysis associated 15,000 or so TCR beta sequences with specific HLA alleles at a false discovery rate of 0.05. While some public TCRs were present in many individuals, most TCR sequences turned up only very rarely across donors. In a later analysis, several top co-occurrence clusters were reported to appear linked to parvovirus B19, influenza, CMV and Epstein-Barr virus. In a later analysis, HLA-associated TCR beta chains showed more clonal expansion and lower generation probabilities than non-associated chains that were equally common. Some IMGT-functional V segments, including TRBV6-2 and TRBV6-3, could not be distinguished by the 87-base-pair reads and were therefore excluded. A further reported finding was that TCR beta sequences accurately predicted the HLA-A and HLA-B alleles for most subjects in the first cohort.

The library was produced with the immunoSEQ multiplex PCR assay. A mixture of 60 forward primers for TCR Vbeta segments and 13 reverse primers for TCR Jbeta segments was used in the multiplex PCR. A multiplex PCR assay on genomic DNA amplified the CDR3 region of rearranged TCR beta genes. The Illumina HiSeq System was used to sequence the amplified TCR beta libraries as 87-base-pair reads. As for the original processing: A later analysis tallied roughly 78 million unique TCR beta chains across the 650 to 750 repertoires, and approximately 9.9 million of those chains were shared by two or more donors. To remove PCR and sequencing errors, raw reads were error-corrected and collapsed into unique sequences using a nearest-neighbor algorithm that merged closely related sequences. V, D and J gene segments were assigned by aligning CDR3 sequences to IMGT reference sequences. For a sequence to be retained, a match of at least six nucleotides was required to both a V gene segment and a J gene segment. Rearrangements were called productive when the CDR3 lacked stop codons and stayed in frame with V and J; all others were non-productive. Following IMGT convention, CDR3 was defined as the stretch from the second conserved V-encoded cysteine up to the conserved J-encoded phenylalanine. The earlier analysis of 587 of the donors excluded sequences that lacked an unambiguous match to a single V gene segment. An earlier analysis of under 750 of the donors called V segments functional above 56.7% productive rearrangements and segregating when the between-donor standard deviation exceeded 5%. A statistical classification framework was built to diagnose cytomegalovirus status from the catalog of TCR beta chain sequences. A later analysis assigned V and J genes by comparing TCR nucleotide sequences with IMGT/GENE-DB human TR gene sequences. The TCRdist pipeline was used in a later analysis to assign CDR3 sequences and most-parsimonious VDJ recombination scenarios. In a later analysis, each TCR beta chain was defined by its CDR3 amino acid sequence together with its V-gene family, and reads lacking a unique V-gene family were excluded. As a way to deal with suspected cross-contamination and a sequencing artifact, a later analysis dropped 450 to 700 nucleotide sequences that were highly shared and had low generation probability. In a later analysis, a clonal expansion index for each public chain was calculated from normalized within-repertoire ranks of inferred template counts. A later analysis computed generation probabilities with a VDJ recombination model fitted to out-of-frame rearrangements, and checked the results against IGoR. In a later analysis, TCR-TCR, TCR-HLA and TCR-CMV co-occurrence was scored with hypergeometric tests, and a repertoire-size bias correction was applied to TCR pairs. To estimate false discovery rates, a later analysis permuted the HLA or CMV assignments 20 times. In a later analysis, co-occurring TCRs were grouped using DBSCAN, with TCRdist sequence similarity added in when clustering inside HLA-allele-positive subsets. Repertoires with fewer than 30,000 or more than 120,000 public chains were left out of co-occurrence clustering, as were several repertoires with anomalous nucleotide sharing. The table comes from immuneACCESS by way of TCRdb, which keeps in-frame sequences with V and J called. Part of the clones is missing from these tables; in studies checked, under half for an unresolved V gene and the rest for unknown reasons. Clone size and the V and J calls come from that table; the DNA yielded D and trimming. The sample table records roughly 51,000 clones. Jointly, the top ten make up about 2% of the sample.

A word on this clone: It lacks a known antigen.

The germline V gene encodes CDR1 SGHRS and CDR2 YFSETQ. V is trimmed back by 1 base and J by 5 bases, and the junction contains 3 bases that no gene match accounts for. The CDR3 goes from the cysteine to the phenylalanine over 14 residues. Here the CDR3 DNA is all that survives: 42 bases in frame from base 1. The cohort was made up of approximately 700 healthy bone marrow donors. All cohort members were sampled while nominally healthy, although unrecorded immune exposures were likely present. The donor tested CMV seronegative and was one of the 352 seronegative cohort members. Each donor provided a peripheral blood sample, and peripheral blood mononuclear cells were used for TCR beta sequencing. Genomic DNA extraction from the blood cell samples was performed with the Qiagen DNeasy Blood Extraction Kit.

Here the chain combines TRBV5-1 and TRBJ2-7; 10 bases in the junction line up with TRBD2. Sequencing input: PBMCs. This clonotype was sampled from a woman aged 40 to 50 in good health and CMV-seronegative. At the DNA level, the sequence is TGCGCCAGCAGCTTGCCTAGCGGGAGTCACGAGCAGTACTTC. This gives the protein CASSLPSGSHEQYF.